This TCR beta chain was observed in a study of post-analysis software for immune sequencing data. For the study at large: The disease courses spanned relapsing-remitting, secondary progressive and progressive-relapsing forms of multiple sclerosis. Study-wide findings and caveats: Five TRBV segments, including TRBV5-6, TRBV5-1 and TRBV20-1, were more frequent in patients than controls. The study found significantly lower normalized Chao1 diversity in multiple sclerosis patients than in controls.

Turning to this clonotype: The antigen remains undetermined.

Libraries were made from TCR beta cDNA, and they carried unique molecular identifiers. Between roughly 0.9 and 11 million T cells gave rise to a few hundred thousand cDNA molecules. TCRdb analysed the PCR reads with MiXCR anew, one entry per CDR3 protein. The data contain around 710,000 distinct CDR3 sequences, more than 45% of them singletons. The CDR3 covers 15 residues. Germline V gene data show CDR1 as DFQATT and CDR2 as SNEGSKA (reference sequence). Deletions cut 0 bases from V and 6 bases from J, with 16 bases between. The sample taken for sequencing was blood. The J gene is TRBJ2-3, the V gene TRBV20-1; tentatively, D is TRBD2 (5 bases). The receptor was isolated from a girl between 10 and 17 years old with multiple sclerosis. The DNA for the CDR3 is TGCAGTGCTAGAGATGCGACTACCGCCGGGGATACGCAGTATTTT. Translating gives CSARDATTAGDTQYF.